The clone carrying this T cell receptor beta chain came up many times. The antigen is unknown. This sample was included in a study of molecular identifiers for immune sequencing clone quantification. General observations from the study: Shared barcodes on identical TCR molecules could underestimate the sizes of highly expanded clones.

This CDR3 has 17 residues. Unmatched junction bases numbered 12, after V lost 3 bases and J lost 2 bases. Every naive CD8 library was made from between about 17,000 and 1,100,000 sorted cells with 10%, 30% or 50% RNA. As previously described, bulk TCR libraries were made using listed TCR primers. TCRdb called the PCR reads again in MiXCR, with one record for every CDR3 protein. This sample has around 82,000 distinct CDR3 sequences, with around 19% found just once. Sequences were obtained from naive CD8+ T cells from blood, with Jurkat cell RNA spiked in. Subset defined: FACS-sorted CD8+CD4-CCR7+CD45RA+ naive T cells. The source is a human donor in good health. Some libraries in this study had Jurkat cell RNA spiked in. The genes are TRBV12-3 or TRBV12-4 and TRBJ1-2; 7 bases align to TRBD1. The CDR3 sequence is CASSLGNTGARNYGYTF. The CDR3 bases are TGTGCCAGCAGTTTGGGAAATACAGGGGCGAGGAACTATGGCTACACCTTC.